This T cell receptor (beta chain) was identified during a study of blood T cell repertoires in COVID-19. On the study more broadly: Sources were T cells, B-cell-depleted T cells, or PBMCs; the material itself was cDNA or gDNA.

Germline loops: CDR1 MNHEY, CDR2 SMNVEV (reference sequence). The CDR3 is made up of 18 amino acids. Between the trimmed V and J ends, which lost 6 bases and 0 bases, there was a span of 24 bases. Data came from immunoSEQ multiplex PCR; TCRdb stores just in-frame clones and leaves some out. The table shows around 230,000 clones, with under 90% occurring only once. Sequencing input: peripheral blood. The receptor was derived from a woman in her thirties or forties with active or convalescent COVID-19. The genes are TRBV27 and TRBJ2-7; D is perhaps TRBD2 (5 bases). CDR3 sequence: CASSSRRIVSDSSYEQYF. CDR3 DNA: TGTGCCAGCAGCTCCCGAAGGATAGTTAGCGACTCCTCCTACGAGCAGTACTTC.